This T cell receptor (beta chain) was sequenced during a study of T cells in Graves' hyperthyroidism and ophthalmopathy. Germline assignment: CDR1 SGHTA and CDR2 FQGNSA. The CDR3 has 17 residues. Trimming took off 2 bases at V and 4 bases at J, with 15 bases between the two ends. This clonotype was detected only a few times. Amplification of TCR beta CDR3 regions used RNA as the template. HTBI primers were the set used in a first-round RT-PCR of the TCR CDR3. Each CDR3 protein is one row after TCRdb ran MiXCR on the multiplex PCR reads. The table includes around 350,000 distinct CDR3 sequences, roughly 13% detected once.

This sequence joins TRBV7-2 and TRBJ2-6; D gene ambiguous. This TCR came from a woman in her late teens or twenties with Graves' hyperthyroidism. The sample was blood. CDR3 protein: CASSLIFGLPGANVLTF. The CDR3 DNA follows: TGTGCCAGCAGCTTAATTTTCGGCCTCCCCGGGGCCAACGTCCTGACTTTC.